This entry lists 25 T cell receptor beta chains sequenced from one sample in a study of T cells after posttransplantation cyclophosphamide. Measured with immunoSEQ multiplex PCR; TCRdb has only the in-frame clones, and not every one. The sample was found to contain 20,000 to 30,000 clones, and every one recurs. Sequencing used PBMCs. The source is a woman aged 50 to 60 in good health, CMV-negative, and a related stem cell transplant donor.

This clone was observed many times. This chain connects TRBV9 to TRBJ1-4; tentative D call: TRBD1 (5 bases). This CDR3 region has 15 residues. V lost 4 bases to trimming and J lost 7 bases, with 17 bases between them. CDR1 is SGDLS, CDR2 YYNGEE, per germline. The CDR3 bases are TGTGCCAGCAGCCCAGCGGGGACCTACCTTGAAAAACTGTTTTTT. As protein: CASSPAGTYLEKLFF.

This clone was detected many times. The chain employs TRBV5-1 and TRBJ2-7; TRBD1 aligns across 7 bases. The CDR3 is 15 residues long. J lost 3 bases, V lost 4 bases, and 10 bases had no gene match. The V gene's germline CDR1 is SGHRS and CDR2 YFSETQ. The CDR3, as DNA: TGCGCCAGCAGCCATGCCGGGACAGAGATCTACGAGCAGTACTTC. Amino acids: CASSHAGTEIYEQYF.

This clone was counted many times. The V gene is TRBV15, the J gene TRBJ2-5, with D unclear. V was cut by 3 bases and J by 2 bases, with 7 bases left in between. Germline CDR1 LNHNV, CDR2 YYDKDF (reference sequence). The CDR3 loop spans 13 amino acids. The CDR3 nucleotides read TGTGCCACCAGCAGGGGCCCACAAGAGACCCAGTACTTC. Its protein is CATSRGPQETQYF. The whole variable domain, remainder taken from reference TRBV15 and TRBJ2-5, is DAMVIQNPRYQVTQFGKPVTLSCSQTLNHNVMYWYQQKSSQAPKLLFHYYDKDFNNEADTPDNFQSRRPNTSFCFLDIRSPGLGDTAMYLCATSRGPQETQYFGPGTRLLVL.

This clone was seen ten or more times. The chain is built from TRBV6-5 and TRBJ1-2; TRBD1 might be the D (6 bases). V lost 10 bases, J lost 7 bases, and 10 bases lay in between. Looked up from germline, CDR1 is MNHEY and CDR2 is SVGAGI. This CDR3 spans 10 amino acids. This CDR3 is CATWDIGYTF. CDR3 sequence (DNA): TGTGCCACCTGGGACATTGGCTACACCTTC.

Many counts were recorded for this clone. The CDR3 here is CASSLAQSNTGELFF. The CDR3 coding sequence is TGCGCCAGCAGCTTGGCTCAGTCGAACACCGGGGAGCTGTTTTTT. J is TRBJ2-2 and V is TRBV5-1; no firm D call. Germline V gives CDR1 SGHRS, CDR2 YFSETQ. CDR3 length equals 15 residues. Trimming removed 0 bases at V and 0 bases at J, with 6 bases between.

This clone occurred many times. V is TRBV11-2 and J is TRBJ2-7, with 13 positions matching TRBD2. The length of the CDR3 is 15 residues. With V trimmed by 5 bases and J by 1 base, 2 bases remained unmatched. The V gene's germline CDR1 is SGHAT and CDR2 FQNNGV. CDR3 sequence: CASSPLAGGSYEQYF. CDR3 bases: TGTGCCAGCAGCCCACTAGCGGGAGGGTCCTACGAGCAGTACTTC.

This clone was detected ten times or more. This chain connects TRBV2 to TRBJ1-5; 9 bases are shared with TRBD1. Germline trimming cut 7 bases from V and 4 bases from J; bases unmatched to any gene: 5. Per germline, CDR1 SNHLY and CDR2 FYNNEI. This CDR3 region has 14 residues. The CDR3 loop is CASNRDRVNQPQHF. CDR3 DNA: TGTGCCAGCAACCGGGACAGGGTTAATCAGCCCCAGCATTTT.

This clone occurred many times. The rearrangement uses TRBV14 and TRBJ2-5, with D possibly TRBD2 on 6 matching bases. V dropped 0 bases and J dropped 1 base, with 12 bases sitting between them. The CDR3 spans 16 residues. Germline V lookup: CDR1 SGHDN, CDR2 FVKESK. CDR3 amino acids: CASSQEKTSLQETQYF. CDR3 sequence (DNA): TGTGCCAGCAGCCAAGAGAAGACTAGTCTCCAAGAGACCCAGTACTTC.

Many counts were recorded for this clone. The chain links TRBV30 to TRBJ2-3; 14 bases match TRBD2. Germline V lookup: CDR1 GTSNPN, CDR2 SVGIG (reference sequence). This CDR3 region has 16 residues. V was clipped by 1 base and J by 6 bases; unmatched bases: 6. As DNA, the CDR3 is TGTGCCTGGAGTGGCGGGACTAGCGGGAGCCAGGATACGCAGTATTTT. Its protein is CAWSGGTSGSQDTQYF.

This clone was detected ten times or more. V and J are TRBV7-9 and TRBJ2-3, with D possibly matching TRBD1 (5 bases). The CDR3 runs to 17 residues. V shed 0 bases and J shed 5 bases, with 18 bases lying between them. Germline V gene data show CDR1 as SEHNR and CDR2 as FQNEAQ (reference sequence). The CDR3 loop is CASSLAYTTDEEDTQYF. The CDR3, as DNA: TGTGCCAGCAGCTTAGCGTATACGACAGATGAAGAAGATACGCAGTATTTT.

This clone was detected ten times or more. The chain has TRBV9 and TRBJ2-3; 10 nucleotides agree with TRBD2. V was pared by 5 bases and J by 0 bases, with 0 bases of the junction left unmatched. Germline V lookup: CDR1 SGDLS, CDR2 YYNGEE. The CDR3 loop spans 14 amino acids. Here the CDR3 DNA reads TGTGCCAGCAGAGCGGGAGGGAGCACAGATACGCAGTATTTT. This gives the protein CASRAGGSTDTQYF.

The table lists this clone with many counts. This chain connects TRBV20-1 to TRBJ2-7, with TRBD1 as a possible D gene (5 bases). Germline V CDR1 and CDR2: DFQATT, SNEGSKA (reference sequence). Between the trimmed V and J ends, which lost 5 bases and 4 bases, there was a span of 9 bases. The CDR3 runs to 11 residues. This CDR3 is CSASTEYEQYF. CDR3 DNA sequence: TGCAGTGCTTCGACAGAATACGAGCAGTACTTC.

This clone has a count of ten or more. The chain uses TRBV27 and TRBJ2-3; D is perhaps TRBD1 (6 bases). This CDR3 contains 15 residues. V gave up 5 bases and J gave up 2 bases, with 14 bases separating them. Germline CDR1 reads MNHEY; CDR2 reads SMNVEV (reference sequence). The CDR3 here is CASSPGQTNTDTQYF. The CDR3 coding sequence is TGTGCCAGCAGTCCAGGACAGACGAACACAGATACGCAGTATTTT.

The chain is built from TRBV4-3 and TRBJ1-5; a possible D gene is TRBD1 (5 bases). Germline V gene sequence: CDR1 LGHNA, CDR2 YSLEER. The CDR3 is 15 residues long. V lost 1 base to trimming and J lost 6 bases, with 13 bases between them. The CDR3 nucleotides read TGCGCCAGCAGCCAAGGTCCCGCGGGGGGTCAGCCCCAGCATTTT. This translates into CASSQGPAGGQPQHF.

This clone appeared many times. CDR3 coding DNA: TGTGCCACCAGCAACGCCGGGACAGCTACTCTTTGGGGGGAGACCCAGTACTTC. Amino acid sequence: CATSNAGTATLWGETQYF. V gene TRBV15 combines with J gene TRBJ2-5; TRBD1 matches 7 bases. The CDR3 is 18 residues long. Germline assignment: CDR1 LNHNV and CDR2 YYDKDF (reference sequence). V lost 4 bases to trimming and J lost 5 bases; unmatched junction nucleotides: 19.

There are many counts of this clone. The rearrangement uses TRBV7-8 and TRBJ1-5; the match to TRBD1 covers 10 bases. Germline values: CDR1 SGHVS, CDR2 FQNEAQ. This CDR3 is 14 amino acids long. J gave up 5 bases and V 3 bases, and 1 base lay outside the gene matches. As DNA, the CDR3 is TGTGCCAGCAGCTTCGGGACAGGGGATCAGCCCCAGCATTTT. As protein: CASSFGTGDQPQHF.

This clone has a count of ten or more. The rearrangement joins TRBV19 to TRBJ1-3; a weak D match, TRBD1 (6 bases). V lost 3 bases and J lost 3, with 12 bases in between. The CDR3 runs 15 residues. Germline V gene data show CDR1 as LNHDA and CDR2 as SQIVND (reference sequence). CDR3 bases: TGTGCCAGTAGTATGCGGGGGGCTAGTGGAAACACCATATATTTT. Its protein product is CASSMRGASGNTIYF.

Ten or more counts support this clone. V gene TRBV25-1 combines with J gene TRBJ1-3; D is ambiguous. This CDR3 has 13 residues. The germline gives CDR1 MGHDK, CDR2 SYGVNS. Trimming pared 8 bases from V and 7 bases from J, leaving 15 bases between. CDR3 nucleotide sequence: TGTGCCAGCGACCCGGGGATTGGTAACACCATATATTTT. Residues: CASDPGIGNTIYF.

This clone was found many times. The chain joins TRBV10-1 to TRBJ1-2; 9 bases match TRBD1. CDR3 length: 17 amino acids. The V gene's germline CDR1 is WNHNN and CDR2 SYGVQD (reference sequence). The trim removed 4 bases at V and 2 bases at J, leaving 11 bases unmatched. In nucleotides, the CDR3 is TGCGCCAGCAGTGCCTCCCGGACAGGGGAGACGAACTATGGCTACACCTTC. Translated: CASSASRTGETNYGYTF.

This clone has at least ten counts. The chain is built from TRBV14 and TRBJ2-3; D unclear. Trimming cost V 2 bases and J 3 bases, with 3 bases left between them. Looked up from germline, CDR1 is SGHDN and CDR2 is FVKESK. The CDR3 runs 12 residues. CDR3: CASSQPTDTQYF. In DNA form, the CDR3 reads TGTGCCAGCAGCCAACCGACAGATACGCAGTATTTT.

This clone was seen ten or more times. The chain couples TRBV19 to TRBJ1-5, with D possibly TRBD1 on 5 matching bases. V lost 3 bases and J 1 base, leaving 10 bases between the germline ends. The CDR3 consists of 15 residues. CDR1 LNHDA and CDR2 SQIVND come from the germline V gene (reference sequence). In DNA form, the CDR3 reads TGTGCCAGTAGTATCGGGCAGGGCAGCAATCAGCCCCAGCATTTT. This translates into CASSIGQGSNQPQHF.

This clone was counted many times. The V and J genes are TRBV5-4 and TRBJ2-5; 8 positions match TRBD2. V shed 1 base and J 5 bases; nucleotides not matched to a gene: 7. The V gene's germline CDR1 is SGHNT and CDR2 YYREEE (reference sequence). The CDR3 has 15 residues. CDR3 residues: CASSLSGGARETQYF. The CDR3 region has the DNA TGTGCCAGCAGCTTGTCGGGGGGGGCCAGGGAGACCCAGTACTTC.

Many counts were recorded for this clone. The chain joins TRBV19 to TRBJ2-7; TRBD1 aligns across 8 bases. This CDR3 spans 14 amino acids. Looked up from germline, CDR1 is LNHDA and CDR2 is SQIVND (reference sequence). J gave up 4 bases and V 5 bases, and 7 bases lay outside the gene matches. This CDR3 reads CASSLRTGLYEQYF. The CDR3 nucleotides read TGTGCCAGTAGTCTACGGACAGGGCTGTACGAGCAGTACTTC.

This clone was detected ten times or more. The DNA of the CDR3 is TGTGCCAGCAGCCCGCACAGGGGGATCGGAGAGACCCAGTACTTC. It specifies CASSPHRGIGETQYF. The chain joins TRBV7-3 to TRBJ2-5; 8 bases line up with TRBD1. The CDR3 is 15 residues long. Germline V gives CDR1 SGHTA, CDR2 FQGTGA. Trimming took 5 bases from V and 4 from J; bases not matched to a gene: 9.

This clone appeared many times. The CDR3 is CASSVRQLAKNIQYF. CDR3 in DNA: TGTGCCAGCAGCGTCAGACAGCTAGCCAAAAACATTCAGTACTTC. The chain links TRBV5-6 to TRBJ2-4, with a possible D match to TRBD1 (5 bases). Germline V gives CDR1 SGHDT, CDR2 YYEEEE. The CDR3 is 15 amino acids. V dropped 4 bases and J dropped 0 bases, with 11 bases sitting between them.